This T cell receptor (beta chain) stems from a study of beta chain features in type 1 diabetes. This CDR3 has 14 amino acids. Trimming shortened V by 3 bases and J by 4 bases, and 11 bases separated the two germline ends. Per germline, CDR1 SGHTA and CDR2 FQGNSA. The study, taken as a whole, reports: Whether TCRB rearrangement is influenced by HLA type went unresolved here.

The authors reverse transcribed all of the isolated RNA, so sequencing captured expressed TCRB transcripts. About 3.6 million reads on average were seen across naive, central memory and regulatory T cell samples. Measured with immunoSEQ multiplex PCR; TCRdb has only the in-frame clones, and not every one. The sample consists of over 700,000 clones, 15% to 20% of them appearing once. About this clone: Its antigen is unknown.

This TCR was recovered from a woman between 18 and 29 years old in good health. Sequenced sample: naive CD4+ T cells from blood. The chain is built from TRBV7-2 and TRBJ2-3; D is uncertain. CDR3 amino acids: CASSFPLVSDTQYF. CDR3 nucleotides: TGTGCCAGCAGCTTCCCCCTAGTCTCAGATACGCAGTATTTT.